Below are 9 T cell receptor beta chains sequenced from a single sample in a study of blood T cells in healthy people across ages. Sample-barcoded 5' priming and a J-beta primer mix drove a second PCR of about 6 to 12 cycles. MiXCR was run by TCRdb on the 5' RACE reads, yielding one entry per CDR3 protein. The table shows roughly 650,000 distinct CDR3 sequences, with 32% occurring only once. The sequenced sample consisted of blood. These receptors were collected from a woman older than 75 in good health.

In this sample, this clonotype turned up many times. The chain carries TRBV2 and TRBJ2-1; 7 bases are shared with TRBD2. The CDR3 consists of 14 residues. Per germline, CDR1 SNHLY and CDR2 FYNNEI. V shed 5 bases, J shed 7 bases, and the junction held 8 bases outside the gene matches. The CDR3 coding sequence is TGTGCCAGCAGTCCTCTGACTAGCAGGAATGAGCAGTTCTTC. Translating it yields CASSPLTSRNEQFF. The full variable domain, with the rest looked up from reference TRBV2 and TRBJ2-1, is EPEVTQTPSHQVTQMGQEVILRCVPISNHLYFYWYRQILGQKVEFLVSFYNNEISEKSEIFDDQFSVERPDGSNFTLKIRSTKLEDSAMYFCASSPLTSRNEQFFGPGTRLTVL.

This clonotype has at least ten counts. This chain links TRBV20-1 with TRBJ2-3; TRBD2 matches at 11 bases. Germline V gives CDR1 DFQATT, CDR2 SNEGSKA (reference sequence). V lost 4 bases, J lost 2 bases, and 5 bases stayed unmatched. The length of the CDR3 is 15 residues. The CDR3 region is CSATGLADVTDTQYF. DNA of the CDR3: TGCAGTGCTACGGGACTAGCGGATGTCACAGATACGCAGTATTTT.

This chain uses TRBV7-9 with TRBJ1-2; D is perhaps TRBD1 (6 bases). Trimming pared 5 bases from V and 6 bases from J, leaving 16 bases between. The CDR3 spans 14 residues. Germline loops: CDR1 SEHNR, CDR2 FQNEAQ (reference sequence). Here the CDR3 reads CASSPQGFTDGYTF. DNA of the CDR3: TGTGCCAGCAGCCCACAGGGTTTTACGGATGGCTACACCTTC.

The chain links TRBV19 to TRBJ1-5, with 8 bases lining up with TRBD1. The trim removed 4 bases at V and 6 bases at J, leaving 14 bases unmatched. CDR1 LNHDA and CDR2 SQIVND come from the germline V gene (reference sequence). The CDR3 has 17 residues. The CDR3 sequence is CASSKLSPRGHGQPQHF. CDR3 sequence (DNA): TGTGCCAGTAGTAAGCTCTCTCCCAGGGGGCATGGTCAGCCCCAGCATTTT.

This clonotype was found a few times. One base away lies a much larger clone, so this may be a sequencing read error. J is TRBJ2-3 and V is TRBV5-1, with a tentative D call TRBD2 (5 bases). The germline gives CDR1 SGHRS, CDR2 YFSETQ. CDR3 length equals 14 residues. CDR3 nucleotide sequence: TGCGCCAGCAGCTCTGGACTGAGGGCAGATACGCGGTATTTT. Translating it yields CASSSGLRADTRYF.

This clonotype was detected many times. The chain joins TRBV28 to TRBJ2-6; D might be TRBD2 (5 bases). The CDR3 runs to 15 residues. Germline values: CDR1 MDHEN, CDR2 SYDVKM. Trimming cost V 3 bases and J 2 bases, with 8 bases left between them. In DNA form, the CDR3 reads TGTGCCAGCAGTTTCCCCGGGGCTGGGGCCAACGTCCTGACTTTC. It codes for CASSFPGAGANVLTF.

This clonotype was picked up many times. The CDR3 DNA reads as TGCAGTGCCCCCCGGCTAGCGGGGATCGAGCAGTTCTTC. Protein: CSAPRLAGIEQFF. The chain is built from TRBV20-1 and TRBJ2-1; 9 bases fit TRBD2. Germline V gene lookup returns CDR1 DFQATT and CDR2 SNEGSKA (reference sequence). The CDR3 is 13 residues long. V lost 6 bases, J lost 10 bases, and 10 bases stayed unmatched.

Only a few counts were recorded for this clonotype. The V and J genes are TRBV9 and TRBJ1-2, with D hard to call. V shed 3 bases and J shed 4 bases, with 13 bases lying between them. Germline loops: CDR1 SGDLS, CDR2 YYNGEE. CDR3 length: 14 residues. CDR3 in DNA: TGTGCCAGCAGCGCCGGTGGTGACCTCTATGGCTACACCTTC. It specifies CASSAGGDLYGYTF.

The chain combines TRBV7-9 with TRBJ2-1; the D gene is possibly TRBD2 (5 bases). The germline gives CDR1 SEHNR, CDR2 FQNEAQ (reference sequence). This CDR3 is 15 amino acids long. The V and J ends lost 4 bases and 2 bases respectively, with 12 bases between them. The CDR3 DNA reads TGTGCCAGCAGCTCCAGCGGAATCCCCTACAATGAGCAGTTCTTC. As protein: CASSSSGIPYNEQFF.